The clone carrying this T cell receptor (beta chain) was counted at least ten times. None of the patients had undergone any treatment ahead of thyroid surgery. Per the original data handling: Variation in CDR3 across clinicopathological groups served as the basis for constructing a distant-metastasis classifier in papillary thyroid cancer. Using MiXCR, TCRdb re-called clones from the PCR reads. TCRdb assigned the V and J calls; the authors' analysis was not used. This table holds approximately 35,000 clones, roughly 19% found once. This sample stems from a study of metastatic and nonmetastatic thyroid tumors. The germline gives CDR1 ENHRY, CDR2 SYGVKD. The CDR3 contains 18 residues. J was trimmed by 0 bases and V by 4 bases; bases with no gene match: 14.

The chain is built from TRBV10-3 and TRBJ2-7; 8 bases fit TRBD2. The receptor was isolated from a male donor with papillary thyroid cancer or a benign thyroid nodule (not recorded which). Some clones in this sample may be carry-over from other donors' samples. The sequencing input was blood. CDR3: CAISATFVSGGLSYEQYF. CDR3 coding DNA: TGTGCCATCAGTGCAACATTTGTAAGCGGGGGCCTCTCCTACGAGCAGTACTTC.